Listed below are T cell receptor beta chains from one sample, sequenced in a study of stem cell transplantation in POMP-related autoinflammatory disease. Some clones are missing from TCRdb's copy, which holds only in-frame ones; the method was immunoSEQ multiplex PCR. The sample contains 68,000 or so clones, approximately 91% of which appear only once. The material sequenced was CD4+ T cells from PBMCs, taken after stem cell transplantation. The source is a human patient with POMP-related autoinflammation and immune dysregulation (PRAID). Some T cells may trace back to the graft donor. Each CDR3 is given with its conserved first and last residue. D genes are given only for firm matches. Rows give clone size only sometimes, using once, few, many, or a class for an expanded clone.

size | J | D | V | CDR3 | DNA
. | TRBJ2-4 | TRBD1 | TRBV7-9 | CASSLAGQGSGYF | TGTGCCAGCAGCTTAGCCGGACAGGGGAGTGGGTACTTC
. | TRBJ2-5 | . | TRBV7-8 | CASSRLSGTQETQYF | TGTGCCAGCAGCAGACTCAGTGGGACCCAAGAGACCCAGTACTTC
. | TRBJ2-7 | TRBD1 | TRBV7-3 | CASSSDRGYEQYF | TGTGCCAGCAGCTCGGACAGGGGCTACGAGCAGTACTTC
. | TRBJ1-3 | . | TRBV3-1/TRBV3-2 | CASSQIGAGNTIYF | TGTGCCAGCAGCCAAATTGGGGCGGGAAACACCATATATTTT
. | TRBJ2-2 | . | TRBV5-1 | CASSLTAYTGELFF | TGCGCCAGCAGCTTGACAGCATACACCGGGGAGCTGTTTTTT
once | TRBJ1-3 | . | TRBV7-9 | CASSFGGSGNTIYF | TGTGCCAGCAGCTTCGGGGGATCTGGAAACACCATATATTTT
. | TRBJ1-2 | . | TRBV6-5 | CASSSQANYGYTF | TGTGCCAGCAGTTCACAAGCTAACTATGGCTACACCTTC
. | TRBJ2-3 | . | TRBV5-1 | CASSLGGRFTDTQYF | TGCGCCAGCAGCTTGGGGGGTAGGTTCACAGATACGCAGTATTTT
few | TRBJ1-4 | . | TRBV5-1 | CASSFTGREKLFF | TGCGCCAGCAGCTTTACAGGGAGAGAAAAACTGTTTTTT
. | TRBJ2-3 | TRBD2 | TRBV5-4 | CASSLGFASGTTDTQYF | TGTGCCAGCAGCTTGGGGTTTGCTAGCGGGACCACAGATACGCAGTATTTT
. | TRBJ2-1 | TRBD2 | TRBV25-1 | CASSPAGGYNEQFF | TGTGCCAGCAGTCCTGCGGGGGGCTACAATGAGCAGTTCTTC
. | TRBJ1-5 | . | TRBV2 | CASRAYSNQPQHF | TGTGCCAGCCGGGCATATAGCAATCAGCCCCAGCATTTT
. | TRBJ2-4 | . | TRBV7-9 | CASSLARGAKNIQYF | TGTGCCAGCAGCTTAGCCCGAGGGGCCAAAAACATTCAGTACTTC
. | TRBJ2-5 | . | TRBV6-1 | CASSEAQGIGTQYF | TGTGCCAGCAGTGAAGCACAGGGCATCGGGACCCAGTACTTC
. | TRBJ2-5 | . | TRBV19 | CASSPRDKKETQYF | TGTGCCAGTAGTCCCCGGGACAAAAAAGAGACCCAGTACTTC
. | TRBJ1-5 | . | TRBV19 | CASSNRATGTGNQPQHF | TGTGCCAGTAGTAATCGAGCCACCGGGACGGGCAATCAGCCCCAGCATTTT
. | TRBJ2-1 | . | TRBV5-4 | CASRPQGTAQPEQFF | TGTGCCAGCAGGCCCCAAGGGACCGCTCAACCTGAGCAGTTCTTC
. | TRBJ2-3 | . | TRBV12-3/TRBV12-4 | CASKLGGGYTQYF | TGTGCCAGCAAATTAGGAGGAGGGTATACGCAGTATTTT
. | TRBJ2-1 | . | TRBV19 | CASSILFDNEQFF | TGTGCCAGTAGTATACTATTTGACAATGAGCAGTTCTTC
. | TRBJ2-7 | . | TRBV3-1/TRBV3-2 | CASSPLTRGSYEQYF | TGTGCCAGCAGCCCATTGACAAGAGGCTCCTACGAGCAGTACTTC
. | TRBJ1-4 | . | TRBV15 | CATSSSGTVYEKLFF | TGTGCCACCAGCTCGTCCGGGACGGTGTATGAAAAACTGTTTTTT
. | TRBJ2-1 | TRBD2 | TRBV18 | CASSPRGEGSGGLSYNEQFF | TGTGCCAGCTCACCACGAGGGGAGGGTAGCGGGGGCCTCTCCTACAATGAGCAGTTCTTC
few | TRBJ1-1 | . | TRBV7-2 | CASSLLGYTEAFF | TGTGCCAGCAGCTTACTGGGATACACTGAAGCTTTCTTT
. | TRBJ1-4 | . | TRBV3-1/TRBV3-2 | CASSPEGGTNEKLFF | TGTGCCAGCAGCCCAGAGGGGGGCACTAATGAAAAACTGTTTTTT
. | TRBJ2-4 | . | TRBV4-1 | CASSPPFRGMAKNIQYF | TGCGCCAGCAGCCCCCCTTTCAGGGGAATGGCCAAAAACATTCAGTACTTC
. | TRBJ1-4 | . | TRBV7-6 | CASSLRPYNEKLFF | TGTGCCAGCAGCTTACGGCCTTATAATGAAAAACTGTTTTTT
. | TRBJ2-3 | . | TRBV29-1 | CSSRQFTDTQYF | TGCAGCTCTAGACAGTTCACAGATACGCAGTATTTT
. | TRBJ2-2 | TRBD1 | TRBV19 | CASTRTGGDGELFF | TGTGCCAGTACCAGGACAGGGGGGGACGGGGAGCTGTTTTTT
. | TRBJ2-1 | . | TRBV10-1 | CASSSIAASYNEQFF | TGCGCCAGCAGTTCTATAGCGGCCAGCTACAATGAGCAGTTCTTC
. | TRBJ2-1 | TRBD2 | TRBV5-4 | CASSLALAGGSEQFF | TGTGCCAGCAGCTTGGCACTAGCGGGAGGATCTGAGCAGTTCTTC
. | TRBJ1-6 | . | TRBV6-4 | CASSPYINNSPLHF | TGTGCCAGCAGTCCGTACATAAATAATTCACCCCTCCACTTT
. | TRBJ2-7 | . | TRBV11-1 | CASSRDFSYEQYF | TGTGCCAGCAGCCGGGACTTTTCCTACGAGCAGTACTTC
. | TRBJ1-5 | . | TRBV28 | CASSPGLFSNQPQHF | TGTGCCAGCAGTCCGGGACTCTTCAGCAATCAGCCCCAGCATTTT
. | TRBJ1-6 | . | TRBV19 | CASSSPGDPQGSPLHF | TGTGCCAGTAGTTCACCCGGGGACCCACAAGGCTCACCCCTCCACTTT
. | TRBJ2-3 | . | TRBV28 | CASSLNRVIADTQYF | TGTGCCAGCAGTTTGAACAGGGTCATCGCAGATACGCAGTATTTT
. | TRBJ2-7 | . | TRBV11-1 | CASSHPGVFQQYF | TGTGCCAGCAGTCACCCGGGGGTCTTCCAGCAGTACTTC
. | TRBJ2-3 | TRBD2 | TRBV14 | CASSPRSSGDTDTQYF | TGTGCCAGCAGCCCCCGTAGTAGCGGGGACACAGATACGCAGTATTTT
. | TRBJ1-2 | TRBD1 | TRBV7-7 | CASSLETTGTNYGYTF | TGTGCCAGCAGCTTGGAAACGACAGGGACTAACTATGGCTACACCTTC
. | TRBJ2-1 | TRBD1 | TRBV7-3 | CASSLNPNGQGAEVF | TGTGCCAGCAGCTTAAACCCTAATGGACAGGGGGCGGAGGTCTTC
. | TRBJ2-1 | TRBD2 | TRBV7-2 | CASSYTSGAYNEQFF | TGTGCCAGCAGCTACACTAGCGGAGCCTACAATGAGCAGTTCTTC